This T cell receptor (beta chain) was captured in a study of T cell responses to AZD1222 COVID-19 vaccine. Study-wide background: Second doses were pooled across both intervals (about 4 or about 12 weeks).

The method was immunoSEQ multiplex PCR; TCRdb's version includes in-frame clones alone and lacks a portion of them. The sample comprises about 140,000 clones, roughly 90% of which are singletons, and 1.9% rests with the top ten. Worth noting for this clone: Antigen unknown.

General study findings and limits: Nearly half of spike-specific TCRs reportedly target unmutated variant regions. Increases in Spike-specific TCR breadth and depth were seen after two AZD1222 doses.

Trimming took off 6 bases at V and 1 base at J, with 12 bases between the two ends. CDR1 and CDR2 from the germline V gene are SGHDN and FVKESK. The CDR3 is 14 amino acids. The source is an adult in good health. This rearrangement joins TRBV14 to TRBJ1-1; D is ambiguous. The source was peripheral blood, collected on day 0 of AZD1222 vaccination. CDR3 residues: CASRVLNQNTEAFF. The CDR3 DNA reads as TGTGCCAGCAGGGTCCTTAATCAGAACACTGAAGCTTTCTTT.